A selection of T cell receptor beta chains follows, all from one sample in a study of cytomegalovirus exposure and HLA in healthy donors. The data were produced by immunoSEQ multiplex PCR, yet TCRdb's version contains in-frame clones alone and is incomplete. The sample includes about 200,000 clones, around 87% of them seen just once. Sequenced: PBMCs. The receptor source for this set is a woman aged 18-29 years in good health and CMV-seronegative. The CDR3 runs from the conserved cysteine through the conserved F or W. A D gene is named only where the DNA matches it firmly. Clone size is shown for a subset of rows, as once, few, many or a class of expanded clone.

D,J,V,size,CDR3,DNA
NA,TRBJ2-7,TRBV7-8,NA,CASSSQALYEQYF,TGTGCCAGCAGCTCCCAAGCCCTCTACGAGCAGTACTTC
NA,TRBJ2-7,TRBV4-3,NA,CASSYGTSSSYEQYF,TGCGCCAGCAGCTACGGGACTTCTAGCTCCTACGAGCAGTACTTC
NA,TRBJ1-1,TRBV7-2,NA,CASSGGARTEAFF,TGTGCCAGCAGCGGGGGCGCGAGGACTGAAGCTTTCTTT
NA,TRBJ1-4,TRBV6-4,NA,CASSPAVRAMFF,TGTGCCAGCAGTCCCGCAGTGAGGGCTATGTTTTTT
TRBD2,TRBJ2-7,TRBV30,NA,CAWSYRGGEQYF,TGTGCCTGGAGTTACCGGGGGGGGGAGCAGTACTTC
NA,TRBJ1-1,TRBV5-4,NA,CASSPGGQGRRTEAFF,TGTGCCAGCAGCCCGGGTGGGCAGGGAAGAAGGACTGAAGCTTTCTTT
TRBD1,TRBJ1-4,TRBV5-8,NA,CASIQNRGEKLFF,TGTGCCAGCATCCAAAACAGGGGTGAAAAACTGTTTTTT
TRBD1,TRBJ2-1,TRBV10-1,NA,CASSDPRQGQKQSSYNEQFF,TGCGCCAGCAGTGATCCTAGACAGGGGCAAAAACAGAGCTCCTACAATGAGCAGTTCTTC
NA,TRBJ1-1,TRBV13,NA,CASSLGLDTEAFF,TGTGCCAGCAGCCTGGGACTTGACACTGAAGCTTTCTTT
NA,TRBJ1-2,TRBV30,NA,CAWSVNPGGTGYTF,TGTGCCTGGAGTGTAAACCCAGGCGGGACCGGCTACACCTTC
TRBD1,TRBJ1-2,TRBV25-1,NA,CASSEAGQGYGYTF,TGTGCCAGCAGTGAAGCGGGACAGGGCTATGGCTACACCTTC
TRBD2,TRBJ2-7,TRBV7-8,few,CASRLGGRANEQYF,TGTGCCAGCAGACTCGGCGGGAGGGCCAACGAGCAGTACTTC
NA,TRBJ1-4,TRBV6-6,few,CASSIRDTGSDEKLFF,TGTGCCAGCAGTATACGGGACACAGGATCGGATGAAAAACTGTTTTTT
NA,TRBJ2-5,TRBV5-4,NA,CASSTQRGAAQETQYF,TGTGCCAGCAGCACCCAACGGGGGGCCGCCCAAGAGACCCAGTACTTC
TRBD1,TRBJ2-7,TRBV5-4,NA,CASSLGQGAYEQYF,TGTGCCAGCAGCTTGGGGCAGGGGGCCTACGAGCAGTACTTC
TRBD2,TRBJ2-1,TRBV7-3,few,CASSLGGTSGSNEQFF,TGTGCCAGCAGCTTAGGAGGGACTAGCGGGAGTAATGAGCAGTTCTTC
NA,TRBJ2-7,TRBV5-1,NA,CASRFDSTYEQYF,TGCGCCAGCAGGTTCGACAGTACCTACGAGCAGTACTTC
NA,TRBJ1-2,TRBV7-9,NA,CASTRGGDGYTF,TGTGCCAGCACCCGGGGCGGGGATGGCTACACCTTC
TRBD1,TRBJ2-2,TRBV28,NA,CATQPGTGGVGELFF,TGTGCCACCCAACCCGGGACAGGGGGAGTCGGGGAGCTGTTTTTT
NA,TRBJ1-5,TRBV18,NA,CASSPPYQGPGRVGNQPQHF,TGTGCCAGCTCACCACCGTACCAAGGCCCGGGCAGGGTTGGCAATCAGCCCCAGCATTTT
NA,TRBJ1-3,TRBV2,NA,CASSDWRDDTIYF,TGTGCCAGCAGTGACTGGAGGGACGACACCATATATTTT
NA,TRBJ2-1,TRBV14,few,CASSPRATGRGFF,TGTGCCAGCAGCCCAAGGGCTACTGGTAGGGGGTTCTTC